This TCR beta chain was observed in a study of cytomegalovirus exposure and HLA in healthy donors. Study findings and constraints: Later analysis indicated greater clonal expansion among HLA-associated TCR beta chains than among equally common other chains. Many donors shared some public TCRs, even though most TCR sequences were rare. Per a prior analysis, the majority of TCR beta V segments were productive roughly 90% or roughly 30% of the time.

J gave up 4 bases and V 6 bases, and 6 bases lay outside the gene matches. The CDR3 is 14 residues long. Germline CDR1 reads SEHNR; CDR2 reads FQNEAQ (reference sequence). A few counts support this clone. Its target is unknown. Vbeta (60) and Jbeta (13) primers were used in the PCR. Authors' processing steps: An analysis performed later counted 73 million or so unique TCR beta chains (approximately 10 million of them shared). TCRdb keeps only in-frame clones here, not all; method: immunoSEQ multiplex PCR. The V and J calls and clone size were taken over from that table, and D and trimming were inferred from the DNA. Among more than 110,000 clones listed, about 71% were seen once.

The source is a woman in her sixties or seventies in good health and CMV-seropositive. The material sequenced was PBMCs. V usage is TRBV7-9 and J usage is TRBJ1-1, with TRBD1 matching 9 bases. In DNA form, the CDR3 reads TGTGCCAGCAGTTCACTGACAGGGGGCACTGAAGCTTTCTTT. This encodes CASSSLTGGTEAFF.